This paragraph reports one TCR beta chain. This record comes from a study of cytomegalovirus exposure and HLA in healthy donors. Researchers ran the PCR with 60 Vbeta and 13 Jbeta primers. Sequencing was performed with immunoSEQ multiplex PCR; in TCRdb, only in-frame clones are kept and a portion is missing. The table lists 200,000 or so clones, more than 80% of them singletons. This CDR3 has 19 amino acids. This chain links TRBV21-1 with TRBJ2-4; the table calls TRBD2, which could not be checked here. TRBV21-1 is tagged as a pseudogene. What was sequenced was PBMCs. The TCR sequence derives from a woman between 45 and 60 years old in good health and CMV-seropositive. The CDR3 is CASSKGPSGGKIAKNIQYF. The CDR3 DNA sequence: TGTGCCAGCAGCAAAGGCCCTAGCGGGGGGAAGATAGCCAAAAACATTCAGTACTTC.